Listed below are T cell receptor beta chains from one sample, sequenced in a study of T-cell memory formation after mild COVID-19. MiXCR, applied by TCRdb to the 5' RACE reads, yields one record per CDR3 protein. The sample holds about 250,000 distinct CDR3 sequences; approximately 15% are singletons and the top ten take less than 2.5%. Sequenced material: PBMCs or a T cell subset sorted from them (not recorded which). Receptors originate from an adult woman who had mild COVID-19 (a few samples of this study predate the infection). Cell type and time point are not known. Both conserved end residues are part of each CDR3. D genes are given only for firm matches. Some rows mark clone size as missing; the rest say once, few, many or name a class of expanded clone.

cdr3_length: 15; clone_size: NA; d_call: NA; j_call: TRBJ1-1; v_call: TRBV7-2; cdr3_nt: TGTGCCAGCAGCCACCCCAGGGGACTTAACACTGAAGCTTTCTTT; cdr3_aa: CASSHPRGLNTEAFF
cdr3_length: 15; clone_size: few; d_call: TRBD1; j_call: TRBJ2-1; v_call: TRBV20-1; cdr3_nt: TGCAGTGCTAGAGATGGAGACAGGGGGCGCGATGAGCAGTTCTTC; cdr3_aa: CSARDGDRGRDEQFF
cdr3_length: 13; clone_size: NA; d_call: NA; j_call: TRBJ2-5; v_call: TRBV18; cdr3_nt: TGTGCCAGCTCACCCCCGGCCCAAGAGACCCAGTACTTC; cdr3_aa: CASSPPAQETQYF
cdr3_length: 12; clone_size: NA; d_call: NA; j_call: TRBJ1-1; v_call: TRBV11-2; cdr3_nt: TGTGCCAGCAGCTTACTGTTAGCTGAAGCTTTCTTT; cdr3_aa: CASSLLLAEAFF
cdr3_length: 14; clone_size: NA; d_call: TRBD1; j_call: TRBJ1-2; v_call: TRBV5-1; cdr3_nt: TGCGCCAGCAGCGTATCACAGGGGGAAGCTGGCTACACCTTC; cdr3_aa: CASSVSQGEAGYTF
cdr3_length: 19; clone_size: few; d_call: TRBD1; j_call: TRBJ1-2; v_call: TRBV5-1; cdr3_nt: TGCGCCAGCAGCCTGGGACAGGTCCTACTGAGTACCTCTAACTATGGCTACACCTTC; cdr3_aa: CASSLGQVLLSTSNYGYTF
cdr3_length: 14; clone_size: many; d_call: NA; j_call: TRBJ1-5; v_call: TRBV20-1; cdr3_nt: TGCAGTGCTAGAAAGGACGGGTCCGATCAGCCCCAGCATTTT; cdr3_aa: CSARKDGSDQPQHF
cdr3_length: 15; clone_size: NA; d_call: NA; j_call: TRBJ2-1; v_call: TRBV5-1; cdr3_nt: TGCGCCAGCAGCTTGGCAGGGGCCCGGGGGAATGAGCAGTTCTTC; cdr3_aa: CASSLAGARGNEQFF
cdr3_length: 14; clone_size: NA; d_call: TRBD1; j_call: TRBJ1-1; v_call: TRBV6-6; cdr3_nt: TGTGCCAGCAACCTACAGGGGGCTGGCACTGAAGCTTTCTTT; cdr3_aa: CASNLQGAGTEAFF
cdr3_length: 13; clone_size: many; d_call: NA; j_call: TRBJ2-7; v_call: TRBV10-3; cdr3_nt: TGTGCCATCAGCCCCCTTGGGGGCGGGGAGCAGTACTTC; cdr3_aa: CAISPLGGGEQYF
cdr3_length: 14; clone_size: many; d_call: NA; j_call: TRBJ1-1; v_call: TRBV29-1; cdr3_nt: TGCAGCGTTGAACCGCCCGCGAGGAAGACTGAAGCTTTCTTT; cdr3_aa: CSVEPPARKTEAFF
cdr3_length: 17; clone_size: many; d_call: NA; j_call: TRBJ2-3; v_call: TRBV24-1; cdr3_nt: TGTGCCACCAGTGCAGGGAGCCAGGGGCCATCCACAGATACGCAGTATTTT; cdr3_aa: CATSAGSQGPSTDTQYF
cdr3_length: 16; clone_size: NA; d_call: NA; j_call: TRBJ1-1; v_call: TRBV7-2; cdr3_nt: TGTGCCAGCAGCTTGGTGGCAGGGAGATCGGGCACTGAAGCTTTCTTT; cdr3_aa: CASSLVAGRSGTEAFF
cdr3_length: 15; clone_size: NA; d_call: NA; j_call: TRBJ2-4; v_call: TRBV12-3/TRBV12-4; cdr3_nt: TGTGCCAGCAGTCTCCAGGGGCTTGGCAAAAACATTCAGTACTTC; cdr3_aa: CASSLQGLGKNIQYF
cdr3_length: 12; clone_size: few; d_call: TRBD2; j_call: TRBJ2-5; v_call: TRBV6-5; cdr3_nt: TGTGCCAGCAGGGGCGGGAGTAAGACCCAGTACTTC; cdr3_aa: CASRGGSKTQYF
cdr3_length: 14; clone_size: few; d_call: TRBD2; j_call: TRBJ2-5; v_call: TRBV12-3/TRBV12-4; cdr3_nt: TGTGCCAGCCGCGGGGGACTGCCACAAGAGACCCAGTACTTC; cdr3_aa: CASRGGLPQETQYF
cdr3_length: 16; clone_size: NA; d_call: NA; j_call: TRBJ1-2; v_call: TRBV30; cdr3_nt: TGTGCCTGGATGGGGGAGGGTATGAAGCGGAACTATGGCTACACCTTC; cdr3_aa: CAWMGEGMKRNYGYTF
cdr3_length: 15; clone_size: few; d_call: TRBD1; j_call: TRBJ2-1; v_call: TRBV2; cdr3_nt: TGTGCCAATAGAGCCGCAGGGGGCGGAAGCAATGAGCAGTTCTTC; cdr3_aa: CANRAAGGGSNEQFF
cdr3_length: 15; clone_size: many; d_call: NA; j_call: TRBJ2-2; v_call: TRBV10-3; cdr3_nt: TGTGCCATCAGTCCGGGACAAACGAACACCGGGGAGCTGTTTTTT; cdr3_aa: CAISPGQTNTGELFF
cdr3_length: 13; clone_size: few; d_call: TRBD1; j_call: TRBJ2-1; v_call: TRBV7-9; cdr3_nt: TGTGCCAGCAGCTTAGAGGGGGCGAATGAGCAGTTCTTC; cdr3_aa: CASSLEGANEQFF
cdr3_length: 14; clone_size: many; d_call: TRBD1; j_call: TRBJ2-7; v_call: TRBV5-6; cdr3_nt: TGTGCCAGCACCTACAGGGGGCCAAGGGGCGAGCAGTACTTC; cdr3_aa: CASTYRGPRGEQYF
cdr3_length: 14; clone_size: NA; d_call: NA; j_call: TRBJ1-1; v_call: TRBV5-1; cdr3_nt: TGCGCCAGCAGCTCCCGAGGAGGGAGCACTGAAGCTTTCTTT; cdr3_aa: CASSSRGGSTEAFF
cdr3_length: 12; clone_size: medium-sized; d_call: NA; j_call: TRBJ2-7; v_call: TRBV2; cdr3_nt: TGTGCCAGCAGTGAGGACGGCTACGAGCAGTACTTC; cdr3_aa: CASSEDGYEQYF
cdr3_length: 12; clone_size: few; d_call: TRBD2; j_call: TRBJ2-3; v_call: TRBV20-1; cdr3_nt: TGCAGTGCTAGAGAGCAGCGGGGGGCGCCATATTTT; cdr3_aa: CSAREQRGAPYF
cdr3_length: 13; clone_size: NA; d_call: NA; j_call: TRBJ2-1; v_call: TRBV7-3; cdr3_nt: TGTGCCAGCAGCTTATCTCCAAACAATGAGCAGTTCTTC; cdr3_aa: CASSLSPNNEQFF
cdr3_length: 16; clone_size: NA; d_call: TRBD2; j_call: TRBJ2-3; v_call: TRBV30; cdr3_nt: TGTGCCTGGACCACGGGACTAGCGGGAGCTGGAGATACGCAGTATTTT; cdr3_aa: CAWTTGLAGAGDTQYF
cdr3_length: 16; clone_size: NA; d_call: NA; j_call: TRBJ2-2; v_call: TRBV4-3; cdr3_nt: TGCGCCAGCAGCCAAGGAGGGGCGGGTGAGCCCGGGGAGCTGTTTTTT; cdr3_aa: CASSQGGAGEPGELFF
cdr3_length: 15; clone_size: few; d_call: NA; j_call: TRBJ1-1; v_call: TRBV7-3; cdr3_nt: TGTGCCAGCAGCTTAACGGGGGGTGTTCGCGCTGAAGCTTTCTTT; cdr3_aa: CASSLTGGVRAEAFF
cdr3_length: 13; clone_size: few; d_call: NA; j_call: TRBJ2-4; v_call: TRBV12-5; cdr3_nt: TGTGCCTCACAGGACAGCCTTAAAAACATTCAGTACTTC; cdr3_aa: CASQDSLKNIQYF
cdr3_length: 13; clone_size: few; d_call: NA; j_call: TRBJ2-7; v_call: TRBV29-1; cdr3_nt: TGCAGCGTTGTAGGGTCTAGCGCGGACGAGCAGTACTTC; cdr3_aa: CSVVGSSADEQYF
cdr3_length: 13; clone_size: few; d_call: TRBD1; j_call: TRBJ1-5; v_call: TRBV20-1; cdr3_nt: TGCAGTGCTGGACAGGGAAGCAATCAGCCCCAGCATTTT; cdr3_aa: CSAGQGSNQPQHF
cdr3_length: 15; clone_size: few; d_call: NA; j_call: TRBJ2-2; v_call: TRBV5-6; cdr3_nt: TGTGCCAGCAGACGGCGGGACAGAGACACCGGGGAGCTGTTTTTT; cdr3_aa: CASRRRDRDTGELFF
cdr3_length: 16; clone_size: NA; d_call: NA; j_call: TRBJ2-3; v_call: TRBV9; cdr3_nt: TGTGCCAGCAGCGTAGGATTCAGTCCGAGCACAGATACGCAGTATTTT; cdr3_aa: CASSVGFSPSTDTQYF
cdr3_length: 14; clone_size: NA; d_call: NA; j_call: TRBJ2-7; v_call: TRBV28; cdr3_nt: TGTGCCAGCAGTTTTATCGGGGGTTCCTACGAGCAGTACTTC; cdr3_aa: CASSFIGGSYEQYF
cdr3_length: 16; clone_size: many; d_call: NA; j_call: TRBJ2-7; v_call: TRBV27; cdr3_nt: TGTGCCAGCAAGCTGTATACCAGGAGCCTCCCCTACGAGCAGTACTTC; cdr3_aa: CASKLYTRSLPYEQYF
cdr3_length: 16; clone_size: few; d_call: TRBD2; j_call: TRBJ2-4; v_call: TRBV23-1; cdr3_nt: TGCGCCAGCAGTCAATCGGCTAGCGGGACGTGGAACATTCAGTACTTC; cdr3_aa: CASSQSASGTWNIQYF
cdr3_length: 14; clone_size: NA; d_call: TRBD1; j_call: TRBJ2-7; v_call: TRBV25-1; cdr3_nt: TGTGCCAGCAGGATGACAGGGCCCTCCTACGAGCAGTACTTC; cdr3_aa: CASRMTGPSYEQYF
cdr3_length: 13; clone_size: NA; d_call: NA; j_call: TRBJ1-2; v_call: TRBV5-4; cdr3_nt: TGTGCCAGCAGCTTCACTCGGGGCTATGGCTACACCTTC; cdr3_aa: CASSFTRGYGYTF
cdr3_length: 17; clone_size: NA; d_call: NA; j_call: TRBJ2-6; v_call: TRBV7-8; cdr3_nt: TGTGCCAGCAGCGTAAGGGCTAGGGGCTCTGGGGCCAACGTCCTGACTTTC; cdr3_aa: CASSVRARGSGANVLTF
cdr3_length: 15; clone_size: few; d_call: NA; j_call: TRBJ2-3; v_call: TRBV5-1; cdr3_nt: TGCGCCAGCAGGATTGGGTGGGTCCCCGGAGATACGCAGTATTTT; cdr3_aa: CASRIGWVPGDTQYF
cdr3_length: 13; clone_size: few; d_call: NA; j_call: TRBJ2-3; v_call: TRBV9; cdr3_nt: TGTGCCAGCAGCGCACGGACGAGGGATACGCAGTATTTT; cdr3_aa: CASSARTRDTQYF
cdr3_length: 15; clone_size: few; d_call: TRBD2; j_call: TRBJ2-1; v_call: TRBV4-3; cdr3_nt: TGCGCCAGCAGCCAGACTAGCGGGAGGGCCGCTGAGCAGTTCTTC; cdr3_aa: CASSQTSGRAAEQFF
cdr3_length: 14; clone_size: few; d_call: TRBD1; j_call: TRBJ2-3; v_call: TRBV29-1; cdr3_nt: TGCAGCGTGAGACAACAGGGGGCAATAGATACGCAGTATTTT; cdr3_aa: CSVRQQGAIDTQYF
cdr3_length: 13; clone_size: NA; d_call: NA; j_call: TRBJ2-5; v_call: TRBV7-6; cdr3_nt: TGTGCCAGCAGCTTGATAGTAACAGAGACCCAGTACTTC; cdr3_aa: CASSLIVTETQYF
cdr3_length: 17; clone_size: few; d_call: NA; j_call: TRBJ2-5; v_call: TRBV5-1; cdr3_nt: TGCGCCAGCAGCTTGGCCAGAACAGGGTACACACAAGAGACCCAGTACTTC; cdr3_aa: CASSLARTGYTQETQYF
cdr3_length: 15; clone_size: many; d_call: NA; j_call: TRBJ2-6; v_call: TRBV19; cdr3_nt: TGTGCCAGTAGGAAAGACCACTCTGGGGCCAACGTCCTGACTTTC; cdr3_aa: CASRKDHSGANVLTF
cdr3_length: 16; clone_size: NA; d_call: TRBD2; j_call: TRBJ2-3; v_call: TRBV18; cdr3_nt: TGTGCCAGCTCACAGAGGACTAGCGGGGGTACTGATACGCAGTATTTT; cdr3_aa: CASSQRTSGGTDTQYF
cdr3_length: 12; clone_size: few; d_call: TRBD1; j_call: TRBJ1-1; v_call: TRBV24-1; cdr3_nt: TGTGCCACCAGTGAACAGGGGCGGCCAGCTTTCTTT; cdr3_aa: CATSEQGRPAFF
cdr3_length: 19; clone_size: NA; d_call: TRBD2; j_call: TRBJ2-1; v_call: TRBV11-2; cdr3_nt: TGTGCCAGCAGGACCCTGGCTAGCGGGGGGGTAAGGTCCTACAATGAGCAGTTCTTC; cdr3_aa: CASRTLASGGVRSYNEQFF
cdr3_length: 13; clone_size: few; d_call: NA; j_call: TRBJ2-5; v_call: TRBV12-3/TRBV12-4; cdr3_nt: TGTGCCAGCAGCCGGGACCTCCAAGAGACCCAGTACTTC; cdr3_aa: CASSRDLQETQYF
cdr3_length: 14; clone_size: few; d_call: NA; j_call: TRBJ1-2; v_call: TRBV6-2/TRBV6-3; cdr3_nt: TGTGCCAGCAGCTCTACACTGCAGGTCGGTGGCTACACCTTC; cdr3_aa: CASSSTLQVGGYTF
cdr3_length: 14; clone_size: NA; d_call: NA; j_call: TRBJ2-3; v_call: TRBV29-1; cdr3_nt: TGCAGCGCCAGGCTAGGGAGGAGCACAGATACGCAGTATTTT; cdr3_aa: CSARLGRSTDTQYF
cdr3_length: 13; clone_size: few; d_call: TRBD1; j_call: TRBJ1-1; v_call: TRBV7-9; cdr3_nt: TGTGCCAGCAGAGAGACAGGGGACACTGAAGCTTTCTTT; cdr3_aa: CASRETGDTEAFF
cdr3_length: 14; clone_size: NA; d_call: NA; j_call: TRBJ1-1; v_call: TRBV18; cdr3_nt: TGTGCCAGCTCAGAGGGAGCTTGGGACACTGAAGCTTTCTTT; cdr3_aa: CASSEGAWDTEAFF
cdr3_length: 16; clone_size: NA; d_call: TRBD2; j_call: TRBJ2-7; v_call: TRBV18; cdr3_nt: TGTGCCAGCTCACCACCGGGACTAGCGGGAAACTCCGAGCAGTACTTC; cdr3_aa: CASSPPGLAGNSEQYF